This T cell receptor beta chain came from a study of control samples from healthy donors and cancer patients. Here immunoSEQ multiplex PCR was the method, and the copy in TCRdb shows in-frame clones only, minus some. The profile shows approximately 150,000 clones, 93% of them singletons. CDR1 is SGHRS and CDR2 is YFSETQ in the germline V gene. V was clipped by 3 bases and J by 4 bases; unmatched bases: 6. The CDR3 is 15 amino acids. V is TRBV5-1 and J is TRBJ2-3; 9 bases agree with TRBD2. The sequence derives from a young man in good health. Sequences were obtained from blood. This CDR3 is CASSSYSGSPDTQYF. In nucleotides, the CDR3 is TGCGCCAGCAGCTCCTATAGCGGGAGCCCAGATACGCAGTATTTT.